The T cell receptor (beta chain) described here comes from a study of blood T cell repertoires in COVID-19 (TCRdb year 2020). Background on the whole study: The collaborator samples originated in the United States, Italy and Spain and spanned the acute and convalescent phases of COVID-19. The material from the prospective study consisted of cDNA or gDNA derived from T cells, B-cell-depleted T cells, or PBMCs. Deeply sampled blood TCRbeta repertoires from subjects exposed to, actively infected with, or recovered from COVID-19 were included in the dataset. A freely available public database, intended as a resource for researchers studying the immune response to SARS-CoV-2, is where the repertoires were released. The samples were drawn from two sources: the first 160 participants of the ongoing ImmuneRACE study, and over 950 subjects contributed by 6 global collaborators. A de-identified subject ID, COVID-19 status, age in years and sex were almost always included in the sample metadata. HLA class I and class II types, where available, came from metadata supplied by the sample provider rather than from assay-based typing. Study-level results and caveats: The amount of clinical and demographic metadata varied by source and participant and was provided uncurated.

In the prospective study, participants were about 18 to 95 years old, resided in approximately 22 geographic areas of the United States, and were enrolled through a virtual design. In the prospective study, cohorts were assigned on the basis of participant-reported clinical history obtained from a screening survey and a study questionnaire. ImmuneRACE Cohort 3 recovered participants were defined by two consecutive negative NP/OP PCR tests, healthcare professional clearance, or symptom resolution. Mobile phlebotomists in the prospective study collected whole blood, serum and a nasopharyngeal or oropharyngeal swab from every participant. Over a roughly 2-month period, participants in the prospective study had the option of providing additional blood draws and questionnaires. Prospective study blood samples were shipped either frozen or at room temperature before DNA extraction. CDR1 and CDR2, per the germline V gene, are KGHSH and LQKENI. The CDR3 contains 15 residues, cysteine and phenylalanine counted. CDR3 DNA only is kept here, 45 bases in frame from base 1. V loses 3 bases at its end and J loses 4 bases; junction bases beyond the gene matches: 7.

TCRbeta CDR3 regions were amplified from genomic DNA using the immunoSEQ Assay, a bias-controlled multiplex PCR. For the original study's pipeline: Nucleated cell counts per sample were estimated from amplification of reference gene primers within the assay. To quantify the absolute abundance of each unique TCRbeta CDR3 rearrangement, sequence reads were collapsed and filtered. Productive Simpson clonality was computed per sample as the square root of Simpson's diversity index over productive rearrangements. TCRdb took over this immuneACCESS table, retaining in-frame rearrangements with V and J assigned. Such tables are incomplete; in checked studies, under half of the missing clones stem from an unresolved V gene, and the remainder is unexplained. For V, J and clone size, that table is used; D and trimming come from the DNA. The sample table lists around 450,000 clones, 90% of them with a count of one. The biggest ten clones account for 0.6% of the sample.

About this clone: What this receptor recognizes is not known. No base quality information exists; no much larger clone differs at one position.

The source of this sequence is a young man who had recovered from COVID-19. The sequenced material came from PBMCs or T cells enriched from blood (not recorded which). The sequence links TRBV18 to TRBJ1-1, and TRBD1 matches 8 of the central bases. The CDR3 has the sequence CASSPLGQEVTEAFF. The sequenced DNA is TGTGCCAGCTCACCTTTGGGACAGGAGGTCACTGAAGCTTTCTTT.